This T cell receptor beta chain stems from a study of cytomegalovirus exposure and HLA in healthy donors. The study ran its PCR with 60 Vbeta and 13 Jbeta primers. Profiling relied on immunoSEQ multiplex PCR, and the TCRdb table lists in-frame clones only, not all of them. The sample comprises 150,000 to 200,000 clones, just under 80% of which are singletons, and about 13% rests with the top ten. The trim removed 7 bases at V and 8 bases at J, leaving 6 bases unmatched. Germline CDR1 reads LNHDA; CDR2 reads SQIVND (reference sequence). The CDR3 spans 13 residues. This chain links TRBV19 with TRBJ1-4, with 8 positions matching TRBD1. This TCR came from a woman aged 45-65 years in good health and CMV-seropositive. Input material: PBMCs. The CDR3 DNA follows: TGTGCCAGTAAGGACAGGGAAAGGGAAAAACTGTTTTTT. Residues: CASKDREREKLFF.